The clone carrying this T cell receptor beta chain occurred many times. The antigen remains unidentified. Primers used in a second PCR of roughly 6 to 12 cycles were a sample-barcoded 5' primer and a J-beta primer mix. Using its own MiXCR run on the 5' RACE reads, TCRdb lists one record per CDR3 protein. The sample records 590,000 or so distinct CDR3 sequences, roughly 30% being singletons. The CDR3 has 14 amino acids. Germline loops: CDR1 MNHNY, CDR2 SVGAGI (reference sequence). With 5 bases clipped from V and 5 bases from J, the junction kept 5 bases outside the gene matches. These data are taken from a study of blood T cells in healthy people across ages. Study overall: Through template switching, about one barcoded beta molecule was captured per two T cells, as measured in model experiments. Whole-study results and caveats: Considered underestimates were the diversity estimates obtained from one million T cells. Age advanced and TCR beta diversity per million T cells fell, roughly linearly.

The rearrangement uses TRBV6-6 and TRBJ2-7; the match to TRBD1 covers 11 bases. Sequenced material: blood. The clonotype was recovered from an elderly woman in good health. CDR3 DNA sequence: TGTGCCAGCAGTGCGCCGGGACAGGGGGACGAGCAGTACTTC. As protein: CASSAPGQGDEQYF.